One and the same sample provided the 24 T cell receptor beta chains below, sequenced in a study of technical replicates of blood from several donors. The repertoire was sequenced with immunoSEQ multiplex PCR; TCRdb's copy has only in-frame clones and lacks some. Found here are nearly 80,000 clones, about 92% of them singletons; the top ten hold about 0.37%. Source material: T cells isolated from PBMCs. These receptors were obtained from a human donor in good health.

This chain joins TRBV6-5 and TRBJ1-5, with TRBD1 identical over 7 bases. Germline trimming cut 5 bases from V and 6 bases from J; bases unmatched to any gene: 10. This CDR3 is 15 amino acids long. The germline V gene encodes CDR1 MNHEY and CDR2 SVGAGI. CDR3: CASSTGQVQGQPQHF. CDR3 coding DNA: TGTGCCAGCAGTACCGGACAGGTCCAGGGTCAGCCCCAGCATTTT.

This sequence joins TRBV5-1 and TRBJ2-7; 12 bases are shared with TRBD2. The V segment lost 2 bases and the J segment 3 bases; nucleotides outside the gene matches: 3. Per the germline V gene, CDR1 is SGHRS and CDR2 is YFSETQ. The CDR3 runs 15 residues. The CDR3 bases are TGCGCCAGCAGCTTCCGACTAGCGGGAGTCTACGAGCAGTACTTC. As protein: CASSFRLAGVYEQYF.

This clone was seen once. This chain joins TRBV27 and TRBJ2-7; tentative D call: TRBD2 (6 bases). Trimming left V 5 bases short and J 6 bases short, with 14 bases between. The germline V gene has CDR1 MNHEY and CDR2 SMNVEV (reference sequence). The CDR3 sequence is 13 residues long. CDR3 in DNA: TGTGCCAGCAGTAATACTAGGGGAGGCGAGCAGTACTTC. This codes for CASSNTRGGEQYF.

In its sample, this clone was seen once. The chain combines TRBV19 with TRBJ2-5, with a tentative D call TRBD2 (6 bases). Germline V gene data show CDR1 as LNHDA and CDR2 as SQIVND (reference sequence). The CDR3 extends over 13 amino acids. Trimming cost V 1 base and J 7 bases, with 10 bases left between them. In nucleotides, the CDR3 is TGTGCCAGTAGTATAGCGGGGGATGGGACCCAGTACTTC. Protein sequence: CASSIAGDGTQYF.

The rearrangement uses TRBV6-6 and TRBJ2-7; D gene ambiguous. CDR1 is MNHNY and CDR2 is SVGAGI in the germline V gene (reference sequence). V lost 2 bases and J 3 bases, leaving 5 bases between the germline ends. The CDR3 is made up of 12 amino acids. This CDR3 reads CASSYGIYEQYF. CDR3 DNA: TGTGCCAGCAGTTACGGCATCTACGAGCAGTACTTC.

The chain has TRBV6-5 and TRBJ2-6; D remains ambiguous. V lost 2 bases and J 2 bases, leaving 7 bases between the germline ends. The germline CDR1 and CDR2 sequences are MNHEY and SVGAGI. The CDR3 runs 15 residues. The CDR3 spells CASSYDKPGANVLTF. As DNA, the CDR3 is TGTGCCAGCAGTTACGACAAACCTGGGGCCAACGTCCTGACTTTC.

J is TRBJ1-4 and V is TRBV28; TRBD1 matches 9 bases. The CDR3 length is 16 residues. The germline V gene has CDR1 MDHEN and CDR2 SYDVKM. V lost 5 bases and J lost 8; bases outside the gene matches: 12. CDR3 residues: CASSPTSGQGREKLFF. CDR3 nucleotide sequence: TGTGCCAGCAGTCCGACCTCCGGACAGGGGCGGGAAAAACTGTTTTTT. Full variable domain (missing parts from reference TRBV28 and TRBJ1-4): DVKVTQSSRYLVKRTGEKVFLECVQDMDHENMFWYRQDPGLGLRLIYFSYDVKMKEKGDIPEGYSVSREKKERFSLILESASTNQTSMYLCASSPTSGQGREKLFFGSGTQLSVL.

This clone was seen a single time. The CDR3 DNA reads as TGCGCCAGCAGCTTGGACCGGGACAGCCTTACGCAGTATTTT. Its protein is CASSLDRDSLTQYF. The gene calls are TRBV5-1 and TRBJ2-3; TRBD1 matches at 7 bases. V was pared by 0 bases and J by 8 bases, with 6 bases of the junction left unmatched. CDR3 length equals 14 residues. CDR1 is SGHRS, CDR2 YFSETQ, per germline.

The CDR3 DNA reads as TGTGCCAGCTCCGGGACAGGAGGGAGCCAGCCCCAGCATTTT. This codes for CASSGTGGSQPQHF. V gene TRBV25-1 combines with J gene TRBJ1-5; 8 positions match TRBD1. This CDR3 is 14 amino acids long. The germline V gene encodes CDR1 MGHDK and CDR2 SYGVNS. The V and J ends lost 8 bases and 7 bases, in that order; junction bases with no gene match: 10.

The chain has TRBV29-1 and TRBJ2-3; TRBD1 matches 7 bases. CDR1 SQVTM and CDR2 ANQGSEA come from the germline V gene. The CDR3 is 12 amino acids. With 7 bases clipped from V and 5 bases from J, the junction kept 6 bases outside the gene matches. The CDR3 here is CSARQGQDTQYF. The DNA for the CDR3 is TGCAGCGCCCGACAGGGTCAAGATACGCAGTATTTT.

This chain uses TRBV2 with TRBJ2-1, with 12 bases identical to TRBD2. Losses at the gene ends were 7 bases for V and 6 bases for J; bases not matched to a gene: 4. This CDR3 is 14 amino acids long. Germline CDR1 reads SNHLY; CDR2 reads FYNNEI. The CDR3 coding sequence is TGTGCCAGCACCCTACTAGCGGGAGGCAATGAGCAGTTCTTC. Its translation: CASTLLAGGNEQFF. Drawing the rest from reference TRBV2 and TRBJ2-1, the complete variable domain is EPEVTQTPSHQVTQMGQEVILRCVPISNHLYFYWYRQILGQKVEFLVSFYNNEISEKSEIFDDQFSVERPDGSNFTLKIRSTKLEDSAMYFCASTLLAGGNEQFFGPGTRLTVL.

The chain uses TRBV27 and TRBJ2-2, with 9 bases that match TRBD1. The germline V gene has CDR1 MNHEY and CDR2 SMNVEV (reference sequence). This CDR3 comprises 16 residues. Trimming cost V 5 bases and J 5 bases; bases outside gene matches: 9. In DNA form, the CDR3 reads TGTGCCAGCAGTGGGTACGGACAGGGGCGTACCGGGGAGCTGTTTTTT. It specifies CASSGYGQGRTGELFF.

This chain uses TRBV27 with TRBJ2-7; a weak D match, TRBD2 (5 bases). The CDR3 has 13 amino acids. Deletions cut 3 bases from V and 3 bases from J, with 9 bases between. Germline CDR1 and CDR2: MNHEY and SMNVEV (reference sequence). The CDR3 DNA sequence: TGTGCCAGCAGTTTTTCGGGGAACTACGAGCAGTACTTC. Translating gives CASSFSGNYEQYF.

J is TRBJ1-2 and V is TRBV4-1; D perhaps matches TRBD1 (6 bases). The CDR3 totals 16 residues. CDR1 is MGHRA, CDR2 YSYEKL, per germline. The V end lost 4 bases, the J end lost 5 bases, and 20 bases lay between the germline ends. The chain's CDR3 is CASSPNYGHQGYGYTF. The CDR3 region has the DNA TGCGCCAGCAGCCCCAACTACGGACATCAGGGGTATGGCTACACCTTC.

This CDR3 is CASSQDGDSNQPQHF. As DNA, the CDR3 is TGCGCCAGCAGCCAAGACGGAGATAGCAATCAGCCCCAGCATTTT. The rearrangement links TRBV4-1 to TRBJ1-5; no clear D gene. Trimming cost V 0 bases and J 0 bases, with 6 bases left between them. Germline V gene lookup returns CDR1 MGHRA and CDR2 YSYEKL. The CDR3 loop spans 15 amino acids.

The CDR3 bases are TGCGCCAGCAGTAAGGGAGGCGGCTATGGCTACACCTTC. Its protein is CASSKGGGYGYTF. The chain recombines TRBV10-2 with TRBJ1-2; D unresolved. V shed 5 bases and J shed 4 bases, with 11 bases lying between them. The germline V gene encodes CDR1 WSHSY and CDR2 SAAADI. The CDR3 has 13 amino acids.

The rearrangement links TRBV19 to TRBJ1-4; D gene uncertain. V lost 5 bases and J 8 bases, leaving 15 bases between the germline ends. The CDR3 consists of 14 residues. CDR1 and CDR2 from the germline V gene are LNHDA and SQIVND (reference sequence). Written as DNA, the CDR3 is TGTGCCAGTAGTCACGGAAGGTCGGGGGAAAAACTGTTTTTT. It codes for CASSHGRSGEKLFF.

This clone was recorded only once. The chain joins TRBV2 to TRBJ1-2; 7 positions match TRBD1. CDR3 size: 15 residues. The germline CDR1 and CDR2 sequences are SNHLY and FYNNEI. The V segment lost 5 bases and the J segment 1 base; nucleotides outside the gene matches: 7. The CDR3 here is CASSLRQGVNYGYTF. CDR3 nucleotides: TGTGCCAGCAGTCTACGACAGGGTGTTAACTATGGCTACACCTTC.

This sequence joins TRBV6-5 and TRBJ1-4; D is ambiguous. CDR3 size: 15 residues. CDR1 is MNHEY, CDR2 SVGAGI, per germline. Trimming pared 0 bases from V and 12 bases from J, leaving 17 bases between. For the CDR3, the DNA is TGTGCCAGCAGTTACTCGAGCGTCGCCTCTAGAGAACTGTTTTTT. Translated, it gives CASSYSSVASRELFF.

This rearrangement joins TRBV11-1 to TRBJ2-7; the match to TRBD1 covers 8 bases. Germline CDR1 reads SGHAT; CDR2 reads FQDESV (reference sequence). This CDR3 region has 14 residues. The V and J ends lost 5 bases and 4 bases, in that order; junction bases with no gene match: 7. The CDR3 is CASSILGQGYEQYF. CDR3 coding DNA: TGTGCCAGCAGCATCTTAGGACAGGGTTACGAGCAGTACTTC.

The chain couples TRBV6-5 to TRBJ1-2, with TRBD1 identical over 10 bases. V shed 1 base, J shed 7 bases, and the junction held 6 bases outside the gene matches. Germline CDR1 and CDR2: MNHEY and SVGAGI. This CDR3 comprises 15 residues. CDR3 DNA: TGTGCCAGCAGTTACTTAGGACAGGGGGATTCTGGCTACACCTTC. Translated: CASSYLGQGDSGYTF.

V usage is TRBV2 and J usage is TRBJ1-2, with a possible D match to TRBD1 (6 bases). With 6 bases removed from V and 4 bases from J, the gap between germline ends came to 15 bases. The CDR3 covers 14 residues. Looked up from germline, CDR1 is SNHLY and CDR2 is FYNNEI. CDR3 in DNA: TGTGCCAGCAGCGAGGGACACGACTTCTATGGCTACACCTTC. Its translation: CASSEGHDFYGYTF.

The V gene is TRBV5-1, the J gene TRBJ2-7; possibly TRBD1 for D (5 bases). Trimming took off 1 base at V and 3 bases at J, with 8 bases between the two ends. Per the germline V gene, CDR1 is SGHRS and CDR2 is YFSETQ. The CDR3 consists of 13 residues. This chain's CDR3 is CASSLSQGYEQYF. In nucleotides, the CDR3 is TGCGCCAGCAGCTTGAGCCAGGGCTACGAGCAGTACTTC.

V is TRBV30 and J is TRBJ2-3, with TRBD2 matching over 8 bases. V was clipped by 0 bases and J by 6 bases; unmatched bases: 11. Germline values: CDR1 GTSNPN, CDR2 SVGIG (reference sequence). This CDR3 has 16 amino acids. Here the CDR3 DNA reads TGTGCCTGGAGTGTTCCCACCCGGGAGGGCCTGGATACGCAGTATTTT. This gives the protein CAWSVPTREGLDTQYF.